This TCR beta chain is drawn from a study of blood T cell repertoires in COVID-19. Study information: COVID-19 samples, acute and convalescent, were from the United States, Italy and Spain. From T cells, B-cell-depleted T cells, or PBMCs came the material, which was cDNA or gDNA.

As handled by the study authors: How many nucleated cells were present was estimated from reference gene primer amplification. Clones were read by immunoSEQ multiplex PCR, and TCRdb kept only the in-frame ones, dropping some. V, J and clone size derive from that table, while D and trimming were established from the DNA sequence. The table includes about 140,000 clones, approximately 89% detected once. This CDR3 is built from 15 residues. Germline V gene sequence: CDR1 SGDLS, CDR2 YYNGEE. Deletions cut 3 bases from V and 2 bases from J, with 12 bases between. The specimen was peripheral blood. The origin of this receptor is a human donor in a cohort sampled during active COVID-19. The chain is built from TRBV9 and TRBJ2-1; weak D call: TRBD2 (6 bases). DNA for the CDR3: TGTGCCAGCAGCGGAAGGACTACCCCCTACAATGAGCAGTTCTTC. Its protein product is CASSGRTTPYNEQFF.